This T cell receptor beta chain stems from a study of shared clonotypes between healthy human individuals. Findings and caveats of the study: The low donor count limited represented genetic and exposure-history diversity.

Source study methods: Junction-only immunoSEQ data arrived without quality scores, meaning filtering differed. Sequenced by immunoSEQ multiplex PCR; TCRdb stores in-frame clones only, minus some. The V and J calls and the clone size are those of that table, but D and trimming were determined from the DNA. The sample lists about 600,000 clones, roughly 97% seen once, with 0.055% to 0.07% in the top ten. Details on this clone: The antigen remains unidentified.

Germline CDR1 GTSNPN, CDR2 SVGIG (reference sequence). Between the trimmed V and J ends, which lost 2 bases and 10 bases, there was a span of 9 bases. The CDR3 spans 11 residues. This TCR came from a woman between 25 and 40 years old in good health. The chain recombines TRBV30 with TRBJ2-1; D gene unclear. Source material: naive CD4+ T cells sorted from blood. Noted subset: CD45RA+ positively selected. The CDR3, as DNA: TGTGCCTGGAGTCTTACTAAGGAGCAGTTCTTC. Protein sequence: CAWSLTKEQFF.